This TCR beta chain derives from a study of cytomegalovirus exposure and HLA in healthy donors. This CDR3 is 13 amino acids long. V was trimmed by 2 bases and J by 14 bases, leaving 16 bases between them. CDR1 and CDR2 (germline): MNHEY, SMNVEV (reference sequence). Despite likely unrecorded immune exposures, the donors were nominally healthy at the time of sampling. Primers: 60 Vbeta forward and 13 Jbeta reverse. Sequencing was performed with immunoSEQ multiplex PCR; in TCRdb, only in-frame clones are kept and a portion is missing. The sample has some 100,000 clones; around 75% are singletons. This sequence originates from a man aged 50-59 years in good health and CMV-seronegative. The V gene is TRBV27, the J gene TRBJ2-1; the D gene is possibly TRBD1 (6 bases). The specimen sequenced was PBMCs. As DNA, the CDR3 is TGTGCCAGCAGTTTAGGTGTAGGGGGAAATGAGTTCTTC. It specifies CASSLGVGGNEFF.